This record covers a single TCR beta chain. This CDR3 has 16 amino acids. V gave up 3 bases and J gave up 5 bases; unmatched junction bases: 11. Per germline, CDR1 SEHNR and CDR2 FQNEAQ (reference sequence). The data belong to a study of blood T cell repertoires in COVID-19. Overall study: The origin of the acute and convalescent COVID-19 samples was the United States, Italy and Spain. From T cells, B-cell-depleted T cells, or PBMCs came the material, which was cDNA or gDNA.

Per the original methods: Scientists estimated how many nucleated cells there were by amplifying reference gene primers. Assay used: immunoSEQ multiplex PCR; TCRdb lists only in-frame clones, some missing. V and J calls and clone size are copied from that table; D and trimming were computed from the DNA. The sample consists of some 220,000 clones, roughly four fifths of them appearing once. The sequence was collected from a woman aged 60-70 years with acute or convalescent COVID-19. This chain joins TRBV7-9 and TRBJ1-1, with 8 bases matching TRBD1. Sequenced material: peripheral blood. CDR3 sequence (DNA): TGTGCCAGCAGCTTGAAGACAGGGGCAGGTGAAACTGAAGCTTTCTTT. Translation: CASSLKTGAGETEAFF. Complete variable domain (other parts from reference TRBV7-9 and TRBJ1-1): DTGVSQNPRHKITKRGQNVTFRCDPISEHNRLYWYRQTLGQGPEFLTYFQNEAQLEKSRLLSDRFSAERPKGSFSTLEIQRTEQGDSAMYLCASSLKTGAGETEAFFGQGTRLTVV.